The next 14 T cell receptor beta chains were all read from a single sample in a study of blood T cell repertoires in COVID-19. This table comes from immunoSEQ multiplex PCR, and its TCRdb copy is limited to in-frame clones, with some not included. The profile shows some 400,000 clones, 85% to 90% of them singletons. The sample consisted of peripheral blood. The receptors shown here come from a human donor in a cohort sampled during active COVID-19.

The chain links TRBV15 to TRBJ2-1; 7 bases map to TRBD2. V lost 3 bases, J lost 6 bases, and 20 bases stayed unmatched. The germline CDR1 and CDR2 sequences are LNHNV and YYDKDF (reference sequence). There are 19 residues in the CDR3. CDR3 nucleotides: TGTGCCACCAGCAGGGACCATATGACTAGCCCCGTAACCCCCAATGAGCAGTTCTTC. It specifies CATSRDHMTSPVTPNEQFF.

This chain uses TRBV5-4 with TRBJ1-1; possibly TRBD1 for D (6 bases). The CDR3 sequence is 15 residues long. The germline V and J ends were trimmed by 0 bases and 1 base, with 10 bases remaining between them. From germline, CDR1 is SGHNT and CDR2 YYREEE (reference sequence). The CDR3 bases are TGTGCCAGCAGCTTGGACAGGGAGGGGAACACTGAAGCTTTCTTT. Amino acids: CASSLDREGNTEAFF.

This chain uses TRBV4-1 with TRBJ1-2, with a possible D match to TRBD1 (5 bases). The CDR3 is 14 residues long. Germline-derived CDR1 and CDR2 are MGHRA and YSYEKL. Trimming removed 1 base from V and 5 bases from J, with 11 bases in between. CDR3 sequence: CASSQGQGHYGYTF. In DNA, the CDR3 is TGCGCCAGCAGCCAAGGGCAGGGCCATTATGGCTACACCTTC.

This chain uses TRBV19 with TRBJ2-1, with no clear D. Germline V gene data show CDR1 as LNHDA and CDR2 as SQIVND (reference sequence). Trimming shortened V by 4 bases and J by 2 bases, and 15 bases separated the two germline ends. This CDR3 has 16 amino acids. The CDR3 DNA follows: TGTGCCAGTAGTAGAGTATCCGATCCTACCTACAATGAGCAGTTCTTC. It yields the protein CASSRVSDPTYNEQFF.

CDR3 residues: CASSRQGAFNYEQYF. CDR3 bases: TGTGCCAGCAGCCGCCAGGGGGCTTTCAACTACGAGCAGTACTTC. V is TRBV3-1 (or the pseudogene TRBV3-2) and J is TRBJ2-7; 8 bases map to TRBD1. The CDR3 is made up of 15 amino acids. The V gene's germline CDR1 is LGHDT and CDR2 YNNKEL (reference sequence). J lost 3 bases, V lost 4 bases, and 8 bases had no gene match.

The chain couples TRBV2 to TRBJ1-6, with D uncertain. The CDR3 consists of 14 residues. Trimming pared 4 bases from V and 5 bases from J, leaving 9 bases between. Looked up from germline, CDR1 is SNHLY and CDR2 is FYNNEI. CDR3 DNA sequence: TGTGCCAGCAGTGGCAGCAGCGATAATTCACCCCTCCACTTT. Its translation is CASSGSSDNSPLHF. Together with reference TRBV2 and TRBJ1-6, the CDR3 gives the full variable domain: EPEVTQTPSHQVTQMGQEVILRCVPISNHLYFYWYRQILGQKVEFLVSFYNNEISEKSEIFDDQFSVERPDGSNFTLKIRSTKLEDSAMYFCASSGSSDNSPLHFGNGTRLTVT.

This chain connects TRBV7-3 to TRBJ2-1; TRBD2 matches 11 bases. CDR3 length equals 14 residues. J was trimmed by 7 bases and V by 3 bases; bases with no gene match: 2. Germline V gene data show CDR1 as SGHTA and CDR2 as FQGTGA. The chain's CDR3 is CASSFSGRGNEQFF. CDR3 coding DNA: TGTGCCAGCAGCTTTAGCGGGAGGGGAAATGAGCAGTTCTTC.

In its sample, this clone was seen once. The chain employs TRBV28 and TRBJ2-1; D uncertain. The V gene lost 6 bases and the J gene lost 7 bases, with 10 bases spanning the gap. CDR3 length equals 12 residues. The germline gives CDR1 MDHEN, CDR2 SYDVKM. The CDR3 sequence is CASSHPRNEQFF. The DNA for the CDR3 is TGTGCCAGCAGCCACCCCAGGAATGAGCAGTTCTTC.

Points on this clone: Different DNA sequences within this sample yield the same CDR3. V gene TRBV18 combines with J gene TRBJ1-5, with a weak D call TRBD1 (5 bases). Germline CDR1 and CDR2: KGHSH and LQKENI. The CDR3 consists of 14 residues. The V end lost 2 bases, the J end lost 1 base, and 6 bases lay between the germline ends. CDR3 nucleotide sequence: TGTGCCAGCTCACCAGACAGAAGCAATCAGCCCCAGCATTTT. Protein product: CASSPDRSNQPQHF.

V usage is TRBV4-1 and J usage is TRBJ1-4; 8 bases agree with TRBD1. The CDR3 is 15 amino acids. In germline, CDR1 is MGHRA, CDR2 YSYEKL. J lost 5 bases, V lost 4 bases, and 6 bases had no gene match. The CDR3 DNA reads TGCGCCAGCAGCCTCGAGGGACAGGCAAATGAAAAACTGTTTTTT. This encodes CASSLEGQANEKLFF.

The chain recombines TRBV5-1 with TRBJ2-7, with a tentative D call TRBD1 (5 bases). V was cut by 4 bases and J by 0 bases, with 11 bases left in between. Germline V CDR1 and CDR2: SGHRS, YFSETQ. This CDR3 has 14 residues. DNA for the CDR3: TGCGCCAGCAGCCCCCAGGGAAGCTCCTACGAGCAGTACTTC. Its translation: CASSPQGSSYEQYF.

The genes are TRBV24-1 and TRBJ1-1, with D possibly being TRBD1 (5 bases). CDR3 length equals 14 residues. V was trimmed by 7 bases and J by 2 bases, leaving 13 bases between them. The germline V gene encodes CDR1 KGHDR and CDR2 SFDVKD. Here the CDR3 DNA reads TGTGCCACCAGGGCCCCAGGGCCCAACACTGAAGCTTTCTTT. Its translation: CATRAPGPNTEAFF.

This chain joins TRBV4-1 and TRBJ2-2, with 10 bases matching TRBD2. The CDR3 runs to 17 residues. V lost 1 base to trimming and J lost 4 bases; unmatched junction nucleotides: 6. Germline CDR1 MGHRA, CDR2 YSYEKL. This CDR3 is CASSQAFLAGVTGELFF. CDR3 nucleotide sequence: TGCGCCAGCAGCCAAGCTTTCCTAGCGGGAGTCACCGGGGAGCTGTTTTTT.

The J gene is TRBJ2-1, the V gene TRBV30, with 8 bases matching TRBD2. Per the germline V gene, CDR1 is GTSNPN and CDR2 is SVGIG (reference sequence). This CDR3 is built from 15 residues. V was clipped by 1 base and J by 5 bases; unmatched bases: 7. DNA of the CDR3: TGTGCCTGGAGTGGGATGTCAGCGGGGGACAATGAGCAGTTCTTC. This gives the protein CAWSGMSAGDNEQFF.